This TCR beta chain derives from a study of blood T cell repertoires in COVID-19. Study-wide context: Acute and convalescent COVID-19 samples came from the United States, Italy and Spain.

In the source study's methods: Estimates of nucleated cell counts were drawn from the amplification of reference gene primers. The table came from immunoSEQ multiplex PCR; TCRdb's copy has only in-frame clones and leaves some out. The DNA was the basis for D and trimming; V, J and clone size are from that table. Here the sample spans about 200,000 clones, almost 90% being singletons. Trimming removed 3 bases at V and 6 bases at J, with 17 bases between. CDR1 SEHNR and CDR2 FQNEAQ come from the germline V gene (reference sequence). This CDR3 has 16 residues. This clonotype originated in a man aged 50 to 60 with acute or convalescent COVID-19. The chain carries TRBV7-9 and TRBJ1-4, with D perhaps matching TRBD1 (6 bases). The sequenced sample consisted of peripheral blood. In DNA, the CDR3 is TGTGCCAGCAGCTTTAGAGCCGGGGGGCTTGATGAAAAACTGTTTTTT. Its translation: CASSFRAGGLDEKLFF.